Detailed here is one T cell receptor beta chain. Its specificity is not known. The data are from a study of cytomegalovirus exposure and HLA in healthy donors. The PCR made use of 60 Vbeta and 13 Jbeta primers. The repertoire was sequenced with immunoSEQ multiplex PCR; TCRdb's copy has only in-frame clones and lacks some. There are 100,000 to 150,000 clones in the sample; approximately 82% occur only once, and around 3% lies in the top ten. Germline CDR1 SGHRS, CDR2 YFSETQ. The CDR3 length is 13 residues. J lost 10 bases, V lost 0 bases, and 6 bases had no gene match. Study-wide results and limits: Later, an analysis found that common viral pathogens appeared to be linked with several of the most significant clusters. TCR beta sequences reportedly predicted most subjects' HLA-A and HLA-B alleles accurately. In a later analysis, TCR beta V- and J-gene trimming showed a link to a missense DCLRE1C variant.

The sequence was obtained from a woman aged 18 to 35 in good health and CMV-seropositive. The chain joins TRBV5-1 to TRBJ1-2, with 7 bases identical to TRBD1. Sequencing was performed on PBMCs. The CDR3 DNA sequence: TGCGCCAGCAGCTTGGCAGACAGGGTCGCCTACACCTTC. Protein: CASSLADRVAYTF.